The clone carrying this TCR beta chain was detected once. The CDR3 totals 13 residues. Germline V lookup: CDR1 ENHRY, CDR2 SYGVKD. V was pared by 6 bases and J by 3 bases, with 11 bases between. This record belongs to a study of radiation and T cells in renal cell carcinoma. Generated by immunoSEQ multiplex PCR, the TCRdb table keeps only in-frame clones and is missing some. The sample shows just over 95,000 clones, around 80% of them seen only once. Time point meaning: blood 4 weeks post-SBRT, at nephrectomy. Treatment described: 15 Gy SBRT to primary tumor, nephrectomy 4 weeks later. The TCR originated in a man aged 55 to 70 with renal cell carcinoma. The V gene is TRBV10-3, the J gene TRBJ1-2, with D unclear. Here the sequenced sample was blood, taken from a patient whose treatment included radiotherapy and nephrectomy. The CDR3 bases are TGTGCCATCAGCCGACAAGCAGACTATGGCTACACCTTC. This translates into CAISRQADYGYTF.